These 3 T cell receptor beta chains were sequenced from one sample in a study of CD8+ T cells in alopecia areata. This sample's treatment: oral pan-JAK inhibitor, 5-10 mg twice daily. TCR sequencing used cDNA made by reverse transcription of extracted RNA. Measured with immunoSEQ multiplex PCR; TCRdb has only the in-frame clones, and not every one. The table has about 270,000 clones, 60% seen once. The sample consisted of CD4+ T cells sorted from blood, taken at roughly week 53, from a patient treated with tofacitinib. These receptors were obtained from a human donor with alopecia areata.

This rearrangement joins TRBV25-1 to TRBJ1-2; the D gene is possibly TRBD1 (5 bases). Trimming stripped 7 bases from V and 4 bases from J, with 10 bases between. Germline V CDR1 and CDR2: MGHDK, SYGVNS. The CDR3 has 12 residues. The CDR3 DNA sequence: TGTGCCAGCAATGGGGGGACCTATGGCTACACCTTC. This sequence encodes CASNGGTYGYTF.

CDR3 DNA: TGCGCCAGCAGTAAAACAGGGACGAACACCGGGGAGCTGTTTTTT. This codes for CASSKTGTNTGELFF. The rearrangement links TRBV5-1 to TRBJ2-2, with D perhaps matching TRBD1 (6 bases). Germline lookup yields CDR1 SGHRS and CDR2 YFSETQ. This CDR3 spans 15 amino acids. Trimming removed 5 bases at V and 0 bases at J, with 11 bases between.

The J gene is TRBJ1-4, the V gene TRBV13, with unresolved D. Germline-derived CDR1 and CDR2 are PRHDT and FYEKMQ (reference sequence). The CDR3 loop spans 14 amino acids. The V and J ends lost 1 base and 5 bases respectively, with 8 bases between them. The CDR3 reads CASSLDGVNEKLFF. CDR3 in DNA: TGTGCCAGCAGCTTAGACGGCGTCAATGAAAAACTGTTTTTT.